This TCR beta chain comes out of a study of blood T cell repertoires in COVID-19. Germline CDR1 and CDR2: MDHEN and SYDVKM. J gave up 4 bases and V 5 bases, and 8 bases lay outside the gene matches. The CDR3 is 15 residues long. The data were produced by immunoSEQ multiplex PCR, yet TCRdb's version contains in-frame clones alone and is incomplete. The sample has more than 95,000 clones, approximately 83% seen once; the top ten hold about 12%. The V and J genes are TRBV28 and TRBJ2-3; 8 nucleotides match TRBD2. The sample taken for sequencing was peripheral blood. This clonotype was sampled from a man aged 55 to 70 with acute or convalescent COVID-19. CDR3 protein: CASSPQRAGADTQYF. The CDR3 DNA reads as TGTGCCAGCAGTCCCCAACGAGCGGGAGCAGATACGCAGTATTTT.